The clone carrying this T cell receptor beta chain was recorded many times. No antigen is known for it. TCR alpha and TCR beta cDNA libraries carrying sample barcodes and UMIs came from 5'RACE with constant-segment primers. From the 5' RACE reads, TCRdb called clonotypes with MiXCR, one entry per CDR3 protein. The sample yields approximately 98,000 distinct CDR3 sequences, over 15% seen once. The source of the sample is a study of T-cell memory formation after mild COVID-19. Study outcomes and limitations: Most CD4+ clones that shrank were in CM and EM, while CD8+ ones turned up in EMRA. Clones that shrank (day 15 to 85) were balanced CD4/CD8, whereas later expanders leaned CD4+.

Germline V CDR1 and CDR2: LGHNA, YSLEER. The CDR3 is made up of 14 amino acids. Trimming stripped 0 bases from V and 1 base from J, with 6 bases between. The clonotype comes from a man between 18 and 35 years old who had mild COVID-19 (a few samples of this study predate the infection). Cell type and time point are not known. The sequencing input was PBMCs or a T cell subset sorted from them (not recorded which). The genes are TRBV4-3 and TRBJ1-1; D is undetermined. CDR3: CASSQDLGNTEAFF. CDR3 bases: TGCGCCAGCAGCCAAGATCTGGGGAACACTGAAGCTTTCTTT.